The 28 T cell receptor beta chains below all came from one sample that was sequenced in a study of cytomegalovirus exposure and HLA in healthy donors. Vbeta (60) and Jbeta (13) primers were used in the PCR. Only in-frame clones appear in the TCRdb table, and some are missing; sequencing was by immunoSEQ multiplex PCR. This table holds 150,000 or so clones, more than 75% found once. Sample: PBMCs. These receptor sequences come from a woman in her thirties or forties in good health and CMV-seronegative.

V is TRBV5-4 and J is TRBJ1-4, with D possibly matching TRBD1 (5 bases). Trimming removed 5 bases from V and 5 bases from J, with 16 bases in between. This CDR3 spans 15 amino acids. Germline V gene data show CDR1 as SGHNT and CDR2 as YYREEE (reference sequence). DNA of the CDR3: TGTGCCAGCAGTATATCGGGGGGACGGAATGAAAAACTGTTTTTT. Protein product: CASSISGGRNEKLFF.

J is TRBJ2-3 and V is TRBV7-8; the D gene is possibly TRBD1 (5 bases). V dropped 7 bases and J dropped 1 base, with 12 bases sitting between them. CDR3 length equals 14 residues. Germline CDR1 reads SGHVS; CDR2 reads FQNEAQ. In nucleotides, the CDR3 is TGTGCCAGCATTTTAGACAGAGGCACAGATACGCAGTATTTT. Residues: CASILDRGTDTQYF.

CDR3 nucleotide sequence: TGTGCCAGTAGTCCCCGGGACAGGTCGGTCGAGCAGTACTTC. Translated, it gives CASSPRDRSVEQYF. The genes are TRBV19 and TRBJ2-7; 8 nucleotides agree with TRBD1. Germline loops: CDR1 LNHDA, CDR2 SQIVND (reference sequence). The CDR3 is made up of 14 amino acids. The ends lost 5 bases at V and 6 bases at J; junction bases unmatched: 9.

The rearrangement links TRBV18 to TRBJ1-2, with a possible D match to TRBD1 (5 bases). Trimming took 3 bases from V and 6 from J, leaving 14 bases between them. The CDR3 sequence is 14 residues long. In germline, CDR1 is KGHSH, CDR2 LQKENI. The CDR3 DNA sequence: TGTGCCAGCTCACCGTCCAGGGATTTTCATGGCTACACCTTC. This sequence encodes CASSPSRDFHGYTF.

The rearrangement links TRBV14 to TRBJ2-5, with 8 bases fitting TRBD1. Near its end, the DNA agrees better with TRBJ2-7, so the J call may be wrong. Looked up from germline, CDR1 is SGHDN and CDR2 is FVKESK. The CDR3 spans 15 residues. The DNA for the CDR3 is TGTGCCAGCAGCCCCTGGACAGGGCCCTCCTACGAGCAGTACTTC. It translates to CASSPWTGPSYEQYF.

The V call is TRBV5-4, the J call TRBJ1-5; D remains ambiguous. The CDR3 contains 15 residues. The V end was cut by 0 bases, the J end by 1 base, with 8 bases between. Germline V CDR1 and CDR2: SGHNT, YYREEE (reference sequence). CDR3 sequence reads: CASSLGAGSNQPQHF. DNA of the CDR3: TGTGCCAGCAGCTTGGGCGCGGGGAGCAATCAGCCCCAGCATTTT.

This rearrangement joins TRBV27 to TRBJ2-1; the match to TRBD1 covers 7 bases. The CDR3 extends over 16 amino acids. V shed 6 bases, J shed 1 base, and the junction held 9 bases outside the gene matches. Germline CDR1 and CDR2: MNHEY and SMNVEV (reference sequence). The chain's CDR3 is CASRTTGDRSYNEQFF. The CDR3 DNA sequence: TGTGCCAGCAGGACTACAGGGGATCGGTCCTACAATGAGCAGTTCTTC.

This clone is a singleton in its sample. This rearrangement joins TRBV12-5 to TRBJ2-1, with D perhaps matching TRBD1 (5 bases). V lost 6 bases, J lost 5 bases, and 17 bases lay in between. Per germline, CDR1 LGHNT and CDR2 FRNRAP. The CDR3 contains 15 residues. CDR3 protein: CASGLSQGRNNEQFF. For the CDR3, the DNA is TGTGCTAGTGGACTCTCCCAGGGTCGGAACAATGAGCAGTTCTTC.

The DNA for the CDR3 is TGTGCCAGCTCACCAGGAACGGGCTATGGCTACACCTTC. This codes for CASSPGTGYGYTF. The V gene is TRBV18, the J gene TRBJ1-2, with D unclear. The CDR3 extends over 13 amino acids. Deletions cut 2 bases from V and 4 bases from J, with 8 bases between. Germline-derived CDR1 and CDR2 are KGHSH and LQKENI.

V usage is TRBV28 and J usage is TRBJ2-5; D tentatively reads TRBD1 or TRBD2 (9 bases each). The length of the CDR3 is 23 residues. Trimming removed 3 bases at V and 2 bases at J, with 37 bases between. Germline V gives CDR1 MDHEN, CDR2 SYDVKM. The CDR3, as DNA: TGTGCCAGCAGTTTGCTCCGTGGGACAGGGACCATGAAGATAGCGGGAGAACAAGAGACCCAGTACTTC. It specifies CASSLLRGTGTMKIAGEQETQYF.

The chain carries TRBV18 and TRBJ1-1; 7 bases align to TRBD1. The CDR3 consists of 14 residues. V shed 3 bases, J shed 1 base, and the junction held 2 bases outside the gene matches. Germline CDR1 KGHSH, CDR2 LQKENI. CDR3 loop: CASSPGQENTEAFF. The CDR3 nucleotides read TGTGCCAGCTCACCCGGACAGGAGAACACTGAAGCTTTCTTT.

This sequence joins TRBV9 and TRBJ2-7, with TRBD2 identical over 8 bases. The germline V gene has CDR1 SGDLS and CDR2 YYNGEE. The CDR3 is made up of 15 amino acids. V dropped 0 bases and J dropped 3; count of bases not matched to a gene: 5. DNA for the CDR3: TGTGCCAGCAGCGTAGGCGGGGGGAGCCTCTACGAGCAGTACTTC. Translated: CASSVGGGSLYEQYF.

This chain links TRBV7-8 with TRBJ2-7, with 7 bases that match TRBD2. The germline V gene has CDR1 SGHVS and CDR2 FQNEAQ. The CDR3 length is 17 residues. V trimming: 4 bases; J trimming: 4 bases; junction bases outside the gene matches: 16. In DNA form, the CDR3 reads TGTGCCAGCAGCTGGGACGTCGCAGGCGGGAGAAGGTACGAGCAGTACTTC. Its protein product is CASSWDVAGGRRYEQYF. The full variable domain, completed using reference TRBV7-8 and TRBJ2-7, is GAGVSQSPRYKVAKRGQDVALRCDPISGHVSLFWYQQALGQGPEFLTYFQNEAQLDKSGLPSDRFFAERPEGSVSTLKIQRTQQEDSAVYLCASSWDVAGGRRYEQYFGPGTRLTVT.

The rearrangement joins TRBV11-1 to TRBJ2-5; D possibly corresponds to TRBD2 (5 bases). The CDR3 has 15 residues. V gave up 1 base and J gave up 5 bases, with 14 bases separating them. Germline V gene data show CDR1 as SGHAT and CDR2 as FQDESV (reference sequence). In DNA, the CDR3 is TGTGCCAGCAGCTTAGGCCTTGGCCGCGGGGAGACCCAGTACTTC. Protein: CASSLGLGRGETQYF.

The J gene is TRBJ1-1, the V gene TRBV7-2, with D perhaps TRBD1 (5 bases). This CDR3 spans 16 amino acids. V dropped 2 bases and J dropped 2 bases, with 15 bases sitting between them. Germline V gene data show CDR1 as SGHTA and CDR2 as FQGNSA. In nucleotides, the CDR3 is TGTGCCAGCAGCTTACAGACAGCCTGGAGTAACACTGAAGCTTTCTTT. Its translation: CASSLQTAWSNTEAFF.

CDR3 nucleotides: TGTGCCAGCAGTTACTCGATTCGTCAGGGTCAGCCCCAGCATTTT. As protein: CASSYSIRQGQPQHF. The rearrangement joins TRBV6-6 to TRBJ1-5, with D maybe TRBD1 (5 bases). The CDR3 runs 15 residues. V lost 0 bases and J lost 6, with 12 bases in between. Per germline, CDR1 MNHNY and CDR2 SVGAGI (reference sequence).

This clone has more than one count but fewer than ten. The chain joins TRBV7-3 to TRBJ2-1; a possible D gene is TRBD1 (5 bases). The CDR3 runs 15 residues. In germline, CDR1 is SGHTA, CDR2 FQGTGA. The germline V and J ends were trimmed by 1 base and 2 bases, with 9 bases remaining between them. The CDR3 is CASSLMQGAYNEQFF. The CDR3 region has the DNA TGTGCCAGCAGCTTAATGCAGGGCGCCTACAATGAGCAGTTCTTC.

This CDR3 reads CASSLDGTTYNEQFF. DNA of the CDR3: TGTGCCAGCAGCTTAGACGGGACTACCTACAATGAGCAGTTCTTC. The J gene is TRBJ2-1, the V gene TRBV7-6, with 7 positions matching TRBD2. This CDR3 region has 15 residues. CDR1 and CDR2 from the germline V gene are SGHVS and FNYEAQ. Trimming cost V 1 base and J 2 bases; bases outside gene matches: 2.

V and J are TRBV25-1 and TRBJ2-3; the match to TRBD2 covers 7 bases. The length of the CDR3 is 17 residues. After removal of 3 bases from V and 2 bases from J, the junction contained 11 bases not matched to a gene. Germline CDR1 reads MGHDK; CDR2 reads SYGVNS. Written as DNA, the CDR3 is TGTGCCAGCAGTGACGCTCGGCTAGCGGCAATCACAGATACGCAGTATTTT. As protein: CASSDARLAAITDTQYF.

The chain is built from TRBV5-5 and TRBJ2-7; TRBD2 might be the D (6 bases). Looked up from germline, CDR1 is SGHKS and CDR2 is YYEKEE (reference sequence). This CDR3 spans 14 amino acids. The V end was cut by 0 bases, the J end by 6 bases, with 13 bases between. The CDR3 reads CASSLDWIGGEQYF. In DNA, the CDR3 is TGTGCCAGCAGCTTGGATTGGATCGGGGGCGAGCAGTACTTC.

CDR3 loop: CASSPWTGDRGPEQYF. CDR3 coding DNA: TGTGCCAGCAGCCCTTGGACGGGGGACAGGGGGCCCGAGCAGTACTTC. The rearrangement joins TRBV27 to TRBJ2-7; the match to TRBD1 covers 12 bases. The germline V gene encodes CDR1 MNHEY and CDR2 SMNVEV (reference sequence). The CDR3 has 16 residues. Trimming removed 6 bases from V and 6 bases from J; junction bases left unmatched: 12.

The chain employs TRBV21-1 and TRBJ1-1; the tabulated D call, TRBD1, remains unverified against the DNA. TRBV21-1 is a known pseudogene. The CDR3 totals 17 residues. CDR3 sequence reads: CASSKEDRGALNTEAFF. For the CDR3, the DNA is TGTGCCAGCAGCAAAGAGGACAGGGGCGCTCTGAACACTGAAGCTTTCTTT.

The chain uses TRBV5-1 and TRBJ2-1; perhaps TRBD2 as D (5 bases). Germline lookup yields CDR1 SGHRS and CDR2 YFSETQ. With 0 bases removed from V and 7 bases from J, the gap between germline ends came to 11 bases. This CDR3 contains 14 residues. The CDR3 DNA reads TGCGCCAGCAGCTTGGCCACTAGTGGGAATGAGCAGTTCTTC. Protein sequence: CASSLATSGNEQFF.

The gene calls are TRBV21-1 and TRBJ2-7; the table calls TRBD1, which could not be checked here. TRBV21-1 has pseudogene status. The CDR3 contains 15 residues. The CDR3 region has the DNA TGTGCCAGCAGCAAAATCATAAAACACCGCTACGAGCAGTACTTC. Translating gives CASSKIIKHRYEQYF.

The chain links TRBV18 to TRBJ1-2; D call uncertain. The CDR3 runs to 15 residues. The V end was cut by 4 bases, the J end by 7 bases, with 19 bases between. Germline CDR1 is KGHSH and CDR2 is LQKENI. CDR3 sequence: CASSLEAVGGLGYTF. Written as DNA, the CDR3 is TGTGCCAGCTCACTCGAGGCGGTGGGAGGACTTGGCTACACCTTC.

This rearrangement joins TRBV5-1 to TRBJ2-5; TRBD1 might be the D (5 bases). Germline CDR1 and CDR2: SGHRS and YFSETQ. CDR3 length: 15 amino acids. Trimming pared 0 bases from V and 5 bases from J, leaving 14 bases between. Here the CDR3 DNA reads TGCGCCAGCAGCTTGGCCGGTACAGGTTTGGAGACCCAGTACTTC. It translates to CASSLAGTGLETQYF.

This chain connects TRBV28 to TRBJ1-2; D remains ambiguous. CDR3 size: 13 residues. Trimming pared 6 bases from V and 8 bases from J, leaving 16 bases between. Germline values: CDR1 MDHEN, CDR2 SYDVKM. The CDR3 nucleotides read TGTGCCAGCAGCACCGCTCGGGGAGCGGGCTACACCTTC. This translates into CASSTARGAGYTF.

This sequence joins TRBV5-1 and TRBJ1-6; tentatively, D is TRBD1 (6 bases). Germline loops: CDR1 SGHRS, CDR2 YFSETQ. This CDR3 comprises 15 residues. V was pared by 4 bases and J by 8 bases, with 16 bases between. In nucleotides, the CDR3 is TGCGCCAGCAGCAGGACGACAGGCACGGATTCACCCCTCCACTTT. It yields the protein CASSRTTGTDSPLHF.